This T cell receptor (beta chain) was obtained from a study of blood T cell repertoires in COVID-19. The wider study: Samples representing acute and convalescent COVID-19 were sourced from the United States, Italy and Spain. T cells, B-cell-depleted T cells, or PBMCs supplied cDNA or gDNA.

Per the original data handling: Quantification of nucleated cells was approximated via reference gene primer amplification. Method: immunoSEQ multiplex PCR; TCRdb's copy keeps in-frame clones and lacks some. D and trimming were read from the DNA, whereas the V and J calls and clone size are those reported in that table. The table shows hundreds of thousands of clones, with approximately 86% occurring only once. Trimming removed 8 bases at V and 2 bases at J, with 13 bases between. The CDR3 covers 13 residues. CDR1 MNHEY and CDR2 SVGAGI come from the germline V gene. Sequencing used peripheral blood. This chain uses TRBV6-5 with TRBJ2-7; weak D call: TRBD1 (6 bases). The clonotype was recovered from a man between 60 and 75 years old with acute or convalescent COVID-19. CDR3 DNA: TGTGCCAGCGCCCGGGACAAAGCCTACGAGCAGTACTTC. Amino acids: CASARDKAYEQYF.